Sequencing of this T cell receptor (beta chain) was carried out in a study of CD8+CD57+ T cells in acquired aplastic anemia. V was trimmed by 4 bases and J by 2 bases, leaving 5 bases between them. This CDR3 has 11 amino acids. Germline V gene lookup returns CDR1 GTSNPN and CDR2 SVGIG (reference sequence). Genomic DNA served as template for TCR beta VDJ and CDR3 profiling. TCRdb re-derived calls from the reads in MiXCR, one entry per CDR3 protein. The sample lists hundreds of thousands of distinct CDR3 sequences, about a third occurring once. Patients chosen for sequencing had shown CD8+CD57+ cell expansion by flow cytometry.

Sequenced input: sorted CD4+, CD8+, or CD8+CD57+ T cells (not recorded which) from PBMCs. The source is a human donor with aplastic anemia. This chain joins TRBV30 and TRBJ2-5; D is unclear. The CDR3 DNA follows: TGTGCCTGGACGCATCAAGAGACCCAGTACTTC. Protein product: CAWTHQETQYF.